Reported below is one TCR beta chain. Sequenced by immunoSEQ multiplex PCR; TCRdb stores in-frame clones only, minus some. The repertoire has 25,000 to 35,000 clones, about 88% of them found once; the top ten carry 6.9%. These data are taken from a study of T cell changes during pregnancy in multiple sclerosis. The TCR was taken from a female donor with multiple sclerosis, enrolled in a pregnancy study. Sequenced material: CD8+ T cells from peripheral blood mononuclear cells, taken in the second trimester of pregnancy.

CDR3 region: CASSLGGNSYGYTF. CDR3 nucleotide sequence: TGTGCCAGCAGCTTAGGCGGGAACAGCTATGGCTACACCTTC. V and J are TRBV7-9 and TRBJ1-2; unclear D gene. V lost 1 base to trimming and J lost 4 bases, with 10 bases between them. The CDR3 covers 14 residues. The germline CDR1 and CDR2 sequences are SEHNR and FQNEAQ (reference sequence).